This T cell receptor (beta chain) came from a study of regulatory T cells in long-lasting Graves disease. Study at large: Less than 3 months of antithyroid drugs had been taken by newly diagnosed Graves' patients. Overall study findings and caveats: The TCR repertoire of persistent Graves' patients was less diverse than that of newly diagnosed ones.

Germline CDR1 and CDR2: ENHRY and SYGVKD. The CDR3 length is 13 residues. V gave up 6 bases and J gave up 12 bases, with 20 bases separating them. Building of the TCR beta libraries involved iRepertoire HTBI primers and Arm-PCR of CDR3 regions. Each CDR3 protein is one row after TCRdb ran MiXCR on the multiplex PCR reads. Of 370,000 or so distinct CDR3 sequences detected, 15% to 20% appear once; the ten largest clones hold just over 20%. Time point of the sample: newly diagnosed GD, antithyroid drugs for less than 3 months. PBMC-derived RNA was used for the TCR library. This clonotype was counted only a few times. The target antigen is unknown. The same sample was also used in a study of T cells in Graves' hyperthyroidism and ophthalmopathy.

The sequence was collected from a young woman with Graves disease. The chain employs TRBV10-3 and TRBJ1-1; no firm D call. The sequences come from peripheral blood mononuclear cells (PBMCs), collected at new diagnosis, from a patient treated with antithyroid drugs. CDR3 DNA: TGTGCCATCAGCCCCGGCAAGGGCCTAGGTCCTTTCTTT. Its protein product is CAISPGKGLGPFF.